The 13 T cell receptor beta chains below were found in one sample sequenced in a study of cytomegalovirus exposure and HLA in healthy donors. Primers included in the PCR were 60 Vbeta and 13 Jbeta primers. Measured with immunoSEQ multiplex PCR; TCRdb has only the in-frame clones, and not every one. The sample comprises about 250,000 clones, around two thirds of which are singletons, and about 2.2% rests with the top ten. The specimen was PBMCs. Receptors were obtained from a female donor in good health and CMV-seronegative.

The chain recombines TRBV30 with TRBJ2-3, with D possibly being TRBD1 (5 bases). Trimming cost V 4 bases and J 2 bases, with 22 bases left between them. This CDR3 is 17 amino acids long. Per germline, CDR1 GTSNPN and CDR2 SVGIG (reference sequence). The CDR3 DNA reads as TGTGCCTGGAAAATATTCCGTCCGACAGCTACCACAGATACGCAGTATTTT. Amino acids: CAWKIFRPTATTDTQYF. Filled out from reference TRBV30 and TRBJ2-3, the complete variable domain reads SQTIHQWPATLVQPVGSPLSLECTVEGTSNPNLYWYRQAAGRGLQLLFYSVGIGQISSEVPQNLSASRPQDRQFILSSKKLLLSDSGFYLCAWKIFRPTATTDTQYFGPGTRLTVL.

This clone was seen more than once but under ten times. The chain recombines TRBV5-1 with TRBJ2-5; 8 bases line up with TRBD1. The better agreement between TRBJ2-7 and the DNA end casts doubt on the J call. Germline V gene lookup returns CDR1 SGHRS and CDR2 YFSETQ. The CDR3 totals 21 residues. As DNA, the CDR3 is TGCGCCAGCAGCTTGGGGGTTAGGTCAGGGGGCACCTATGAACGTTCCGACGAGCAGTACTTC. Encoded protein: CASSLGVRSGGTYERSDEQYF.

This clone was seen a handful of times. The sample holds other DNA sequences that translate to the same CDR3. The chain joins TRBV5-1 to TRBJ1-1; 10 bases map to TRBD1. Looked up from germline, CDR1 is SGHRS and CDR2 is YFSETQ. The CDR3 contains 14 residues. V was clipped by 2 bases and J by 4 bases; unmatched bases: 2. The CDR3 nucleotides are TGCGCCAGCAGCTTAGGACAGGGGGGCACTGAAGCTTTCTTT. It yields the protein CASSLGQGGTEAFF.

V and J are TRBV4-1 and TRBJ2-5; 7 bases map to TRBD2. The length of the CDR3 is 16 residues. CDR1 is MGHRA and CDR2 is YSYEKL in the germline V gene. Trimming took 3 bases from V and 4 from J; bases not matched to a gene: 11. The CDR3 sequence: CASSQGVREGGETQYF. The CDR3, as DNA: TGCGCCAGCAGCCAGGGGGTTAGGGAGGGCGGAGAGACCCAGTACTTC.

The chain carries TRBV4-1 and TRBJ2-1; 9 positions agree with TRBD2. Germline CDR1 is MGHRA and CDR2 is YSYEKL. This CDR3 has 17 residues. Trimming took 1 base from V and 0 from J; bases not matched to a gene: 4. CDR3 in DNA: TGCGCCAGCAGCCAAGGACTAGCGGTGAGCTCCTACAATGAGCAGTTCTTC. Residues: CASSQGLAVSSYNEQFF.

The rearrangement uses TRBV7-9 and TRBJ2-2; weak D call: TRBD1 (5 bases). This CDR3 region has 16 residues. The V end lost 1 base, the J end lost 1 base, and 10 bases lay between the germline ends. CDR1 SEHNR and CDR2 FQNEAQ come from the germline V gene (reference sequence). The DNA of the CDR3 is TGTGCCAGCAGCTTAGGACCCCAGGGGAACACCGGGGAGCTGTTTTTT. This gives the protein CASSLGPQGNTGELFF.

This clone was counted a few times. The rearrangement uses TRBV28 and TRBJ1-4, with 9 bases lining up with TRBD1. The CDR3 sequence is 14 residues long. V was pared by 10 bases and J by 13 bases, with 16 bases of the junction left unmatched. Germline V gives CDR1 MDHEN, CDR2 SYDVKM. As DNA, the CDR3 is TGTGCCACTGCGCTTGGACAGGGGAGAAGAGGACTGTTTTTT. Translating it yields CATALGQGRRGLFF.

The chain carries TRBV12-5 and TRBJ2-7, with a weak D call TRBD2 (5 bases). Germline CDR1 is LGHNT and CDR2 is FRNRAP. The CDR3 is 13 residues long. V was pared by 1 base and J by 1 base, with 5 bases between. CDR3 bases: TGTGCTAGTGGTTTGGGACTATCCTACGAGCAGTACTTC. Encoded protein: CASGLGLSYEQYF. Variable domain in full (rest from reference TRBV12-5 and TRBJ2-7): DARVTQTPRHKVTEMGQEVTMRCQPILGHNTVFWYRQTMMQGLELLAYFRNRAPLDDSGMPKDRFSAEMPDATLATLKIQPSEPRDSAVYFCASGLGLSYEQYFGPGTRLTVT.

This chain joins TRBV7-9 and TRBJ2-1; no definite D call. The CDR3 runs to 11 residues. Germline V gene sequence: CDR1 SEHNR, CDR2 FQNEAQ (reference sequence). Trimming took 5 bases from V and 10 from J, leaving 9 bases between them. The CDR3 DNA reads TGTGCCAGCAGCCGAACAGCAGAGCAGTTCTTC. It is translated as CASSRTAEQFF.

The chain has TRBV27 and TRBJ1-1, with 10 bases matching TRBD1. Per the germline V gene, CDR1 is MNHEY and CDR2 is SMNVEV (reference sequence). This CDR3 contains 16 residues. With V trimmed by 3 bases and J by 2 bases, 6 bases remained unmatched. Written as DNA, the CDR3 is TGTGCCAGCAGTTTCCGACAGGGGGCCCCCAACACTGAAGCTTTCTTT. Protein product: CASSFRQGAPNTEAFF.

The chain joins TRBV9 to TRBJ2-7; 7 nucleotides agree with TRBD1. The CDR3 loop spans 16 amino acids. V was clipped by 4 bases and J by 2 bases; unmatched bases: 12. Germline CDR1 is SGDLS and CDR2 is YYNGEE. The CDR3 is CASSPLSDRIPYEQYF. CDR3 nucleotide sequence: TGTGCCAGCAGCCCCCTTTCGGACAGGATTCCCTACGAGCAGTACTTC. Looking up the rest from reference TRBV9 and TRBJ2-7 gives the full variable domain: DSGVTQTPKHLITATGQRVTLRCSPRSGDLSVYWYQQSLDQGLQFLIQYYNGEERAKGNILERFSAQQFPDLHSELNLSSLELGDSALYFCASSPLSDRIPYEQYFGPGTRLTVT.

The CDR3 DNA reads TGTGCCAGCAGCTTAGTGATAGCGGGAGGTACAGATACGCAGTATTTT. This translates into CASSLVIAGGTDTQYF. This chain connects TRBV11-3 to TRBJ2-3, with 10 bases that match TRBD2. The CDR3 length is 16 residues. Losses at the gene ends were 1 base for V and 3 bases for J; bases not matched to a gene: 4. Germline lookup yields CDR1 SGHNT and CDR2 YENEEA.

V is TRBV6-1 and J is TRBJ2-5; tentative D call: TRBD1 (6 bases). The CDR3 spans 14 residues. With 3 bases removed from V and 5 bases from J, the gap between germline ends came to 13 bases. From germline, CDR1 is MNHNS and CDR2 SASEGT. The CDR3 region has the DNA TGTGCCAGCAGTGACCGGACAGTTAGGGAGACCCAGTACTTC. Translation gives CASSDRTVRETQYF.